These 13 T cell receptor beta chains originate from one sample sequenced in a study of cytomegalovirus exposure and HLA in healthy donors. Researchers ran the PCR with 60 Vbeta and 13 Jbeta primers. Profiling relied on immunoSEQ multiplex PCR, and the TCRdb table lists in-frame clones only, not all of them. In the table there are some 120,000 clones, around 80% of which are singletons. Sample: PBMCs. These receptors were taken from a man between 25 and 39 years old in good health and CMV-seropositive.

The chain recombines TRBV4-2 with TRBJ2-2; 8 bases map to TRBD2. The CDR3 covers 16 residues. V was clipped by 1 base and J by 6 bases; unmatched bases: 7. The germline V gene has CDR1 LGHNA and CDR2 YNFKEQ. CDR3: CASSQGAGGPAGELFF. CDR3 sequence (DNA): TGTGCCAGCAGCCAAGGTGCGGGAGGCCCTGCCGGGGAGCTGTTTTTT.

This clone showed up just a few times. This chain uses TRBV9 with TRBJ1-1; D might be TRBD1 (5 bases). CDR3 length: 16 residues. V was cut by 3 bases and J by 2 bases, with 17 bases left in between. Germline V CDR1 and CDR2: SGDLS, YYNGEE. This CDR3 reads CASSASVGRVNTEAFF. In nucleotides, the CDR3 is TGTGCCAGCAGCGCCTCCGTGGGCAGGGTTAACACTGAAGCTTTCTTT.

This sequence joins TRBV5-1 and TRBJ1-2; 9 bases are shared with TRBD1. With V trimmed by 0 bases and J by 7 bases, 4 bases remained unmatched. CDR1 and CDR2 (germline): SGHRS, YFSETQ. The CDR3 contains 14 residues. The CDR3 coding sequence is TGCGCCAGCAGCTTGGAGCCGACAGGGGGTGGCTACACCTTC. Encoded protein: CASSLEPTGGGYTF.

In its sample, this clone was seen a few times. The CDR3 sequence: CSVENGDLYEQYF. The CDR3, as DNA: TGCAGCGTTGAGAATGGGGACTTATACGAGCAGTACTTC. This chain connects TRBV29-1 to TRBJ2-7; D is possibly TRBD2 (6 bases). This CDR3 comprises 13 residues. Germline lookup yields CDR1 SQVTM and CDR2 ANQGSEA. The V gene lost 3 bases and the J gene lost 4 bases, with 13 bases spanning the gap.

This chain uses TRBV7-3 with TRBJ1-2; 7 bases match TRBD1. The CDR3 runs to 17 residues. Germline loops: CDR1 SGHTA, CDR2 FQGTGA. The V and J ends lost 7 bases and 2 bases, in that order; junction bases with no gene match: 16. The CDR3 spells CASTPLTHGQANYGYTF. The CDR3 DNA is TGTGCCAGCACTCCACTAACCCACGGACAGGCCAACTATGGCTACACCTTC.

This clone was recorded a few times. The CDR3 DNA is TGTGCCAGCTGTTACGGCGGAGAGCCCCAGCATTTT. Translating it yields CASCYGGEPQHF. The chain recombines TRBV2 with TRBJ1-5, with unresolved D. This CDR3 is built from 12 residues. Germline values: CDR1 SNHLY, CDR2 FYNNEI. V was clipped by 8 bases and J by 8 bases, with 13 bases between them.

In its sample, this clone was seen once. The chain is built from TRBV29-1 and TRBJ2-7; D unresolved. Germline V gives CDR1 SQVTM, CDR2 ANQGSEA. V was cut by 6 bases and J by 4 bases, with 10 bases left in between. The CDR3 spans 11 residues. CDR3 amino acids: CSVRVTYEQYF. In nucleotides, the CDR3 is TGCAGCGTACGGGTAACTTACGAGCAGTACTTC.

The chain recombines TRBV27 with TRBJ2-3; 13 nucleotides match TRBD2. The junction had 10 bases not matched to a gene; V was cut back by 6 bases and J by 1 base. Germline values: CDR1 MNHEY, CDR2 SMNVEV (reference sequence). This CDR3 region has 18 residues. The CDR3: CASSILAGGHLGTDTQYF. CDR3 DNA sequence: TGTGCCAGCAGCATACTAGCGGGAGGGCACCTTGGCACAGATACGCAGTATTTT.

This clone was picked up a small number of times. The gene calls are TRBV30 and TRBJ1-1, with 7 bases that match TRBD1. Germline lookup yields CDR1 GTSNPN and CDR2 SVGIG (reference sequence). The V gene end was trimmed by 2 bases and the J gene end by 11 bases; junction bases not matched to a gene: 8. This CDR3 has 12 amino acids. The CDR3 spells CAWSSQGPRAFF. As DNA, the CDR3 is TGTGCCTGGAGTTCACAGGGGCCGAGGGCTTTCTTT.

This clone was picked up one time. The chain recombines TRBV23-1 with TRBJ1-5; 8 bases agree with TRBD1. TRBV23-1 carries the ORF label, with uncertain function. The CDR3 extends over 16 amino acids. The CDR3 loop reads CAAGPNYGQGYQPQHF. CDR3 DNA sequence: TGCGCGGCGGGACCAAATTACGGACAGGGCTATCAGCCCCAGCATTTT.

The V call is TRBV10-1, the J call TRBJ2-3, with D unclear. From germline, CDR1 is WNHNN and CDR2 SYGVQD (reference sequence). The CDR3 covers 13 residues. Trimming pared 3 bases from V and 0 bases from J, leaving 4 bases between. CDR3 in amino acids: CASSDGSTDTQYF. The CDR3 nucleotides are TGCGCCAGCAGTGACGGGAGCACAGATACGCAGTATTTT.

V is TRBV27 and J is TRBJ2-1, with D possibly being TRBD1 (8 bases). This CDR3 comprises 14 residues. V gave up 6 bases and J gave up 7 bases, with 16 bases separating them. Germline V lookup: CDR1 MNHEY, CDR2 SMNVEV (reference sequence). The CDR3 loop reads CASRRGDRLNEQFF. CDR3 nucleotides: TGTGCCAGCAGACGGGGGGACAGGCTGAATGAGCAGTTCTTC.

This chain joins TRBV6-5 and TRBJ1-1, with 10 positions matching TRBD1. Germline V lookup: CDR1 MNHEY, CDR2 SVGAGI. The J segment lost 3 bases and the V segment lost 1 base, leaving 2 bases of the junction unmatched. The CDR3 runs to 15 residues. The chain's CDR3 is CASSYYGTGDTEAFF. The DNA for the CDR3 is TGTGCCAGCAGTTACTACGGGACAGGGGACACTGAAGCTTTCTTT.